The 15 T cell receptor beta chains below all came from one sample that was sequenced in a study of Ad26.COV2.S vaccination and SARS-CoV-2 variants. The treatment: roughly 20 received Ad26.COV2.S at low or high dose, single or two shots; 5 received placebo; per-sample allocation not given. Material that was analyzed had been drawn on day 63 after the first vaccine or placebo injection. Clones were sequenced by immunoSEQ multiplex PCR, and TCRdb holds only the in-frame ones, with some missing. The data hold about 320,000 clones, with roughly 80% observed a single time. The sequencing here drew on peripheral blood, taken in a trial of Ad26.COV2.S vaccine versus placebo. The receptors shown here come from a person aged 18-60 years who received the Ad26.COV2.S COVID-19 vaccine or a placebo.

V and J are TRBV13 and TRBJ2-5; TRBD2 matches at 7 bases. V shed 5 bases, J shed 1 base, and the junction held 4 bases outside the gene matches. This CDR3 region has 14 residues. Looked up from germline, CDR1 is PRHDT and CDR2 is FYEKMQ (reference sequence). CDR3 loop: CASSVRLAQETQYF. As DNA, the CDR3 is TGTGCCAGCAGCGTCCGACTAGCCCAAGAGACCCAGTACTTC.

This chain uses TRBV19 with TRBJ2-6, with TRBD1 matching over 8 bases. V lost 10 bases and J lost 0; bases outside the gene matches: 8. Germline CDR1 and CDR2: LNHDA and SQIVND (reference sequence). The CDR3 is made up of 16 amino acids. The CDR3 sequence is CAIWTGKSSGANVLTF. The CDR3 nucleotides read TGTGCCATCTGGACAGGGAAAAGCTCTGGGGCCAACGTCCTGACTTTC.

The CDR3 nucleotides are TGCGCCAGCAGTTTAACAGGGGTCGACGCCTTGAACACTGAAGCTTTCTTT. This encodes CASSLTGVDALNTEAFF. The chain employs TRBV5-1 and TRBJ1-1; 7 bases align to TRBD1. CDR1 is SGHRS and CDR2 is YFSETQ in the germline V gene. V shed 5 bases, J shed 0 bases, and the junction held 13 bases outside the gene matches. This CDR3 is 17 amino acids long.

The chain recombines TRBV6-2 or TRBV6-3 with TRBJ2-1; D is possibly TRBD1 (6 bases). Trimming shortened V by 2 bases and J by 0 bases, and 14 bases separated the two germline ends. This CDR3 has 17 residues. The germline V gene has CDR1 MNHEY and CDR2 SVGEGT. The CDR3 bases are TGTGCCAGCAGTTACCCAACAGGGCAGAGCTCCTACAATGAGCAGTTCTTC. Translating gives CASSYPTGQSSYNEQFF.

The table lists this clone with a count of one. The V and J genes are TRBV27 and TRBJ2-3; the D gene is possibly TRBD2 (5 bases). This CDR3 spans 13 amino acids. CDR1 is MNHEY and CDR2 is SMNVEV in the germline V gene (reference sequence). Deletions cut 2 bases from V and 9 bases from J, with 12 bases between. The CDR3, as DNA: TGTGCCAGCAGTTTACGGGGAACTTGGACGCAGTATTTT. It encodes CASSLRGTWTQYF.

The chain uses TRBV6-5 and TRBJ2-1; 7 bases fit TRBD1. The germline gives CDR1 MNHEY, CDR2 SVGAGI. The CDR3 extends over 15 amino acids. J lost 4 bases, V lost 6 bases, and 9 bases had no gene match. The CDR3 nucleotides read TGTGCCAGCAGCGCCGGGACAGAACTTTACAATGAGCAGTTCTTC. Translating it yields CASSAGTELYNEQFF.

V and J are TRBV7-8 and TRBJ2-7, with 9 positions matching TRBD2. The CDR3 spans 16 residues. The J segment lost 6 bases and the V segment lost 1 base, leaving 10 bases of the junction unmatched. From germline, CDR1 is SGHVS and CDR2 FQNEAQ. The CDR3 nucleotides read TGTGCCAGCAGCTTAGGCCAGCGGGGGGCGCTTTTCGAGCAGTACTTC. Translated: CASSLGQRGALFEQYF.

The chain carries TRBV10-3 and TRBJ1-1; no definite D call. V lost 6 bases and J lost 5, with 10 bases in between. This CDR3 is built from 12 residues. Germline CDR1 is ENHRY and CDR2 is SYGVKD. The CDR3 region is CAISPRETEAFF. Here the CDR3 DNA reads TGTGCCATCAGCCCACGGGAGACTGAAGCTTTCTTT.

The chain couples TRBV7-3 to TRBJ2-7; D uncertain. V was cut by 0 bases and J by 0 bases, with 9 bases left in between. Germline CDR1 reads SGHTA; CDR2 reads FQGTGA. This CDR3 has 15 amino acids. The CDR3: CASSLTAGSSYEQYF. CDR3 DNA: TGTGCCAGCAGCTTAACGGCTGGCAGCTCCTACGAGCAGTACTTC. The full variable domain, in which reference TRBV7-3 and TRBJ2-7 provide the parts outside the CDR3, is GAGVSQTPSNKVTEKGKYVELRCDPISGHTALYWYRQSLGQGPEFLIYFQGTGAADDSGLPNDRFFAVRPEGSVSTLKIQRTERGDSAVYLCASSLTAGSSYEQYFGPGTRLTVT.

The rearrangement links TRBV7-9 to TRBJ1-3, with unresolved D. Trimming removed 6 bases from V and 7 bases from J, with 19 bases in between. CDR1 is SEHNR, CDR2 FQNEAQ, per germline (reference sequence). CDR3 length equals 15 residues. This chain's CDR3 is CASSLPRGQANTIYF. Written as DNA, the CDR3 is TGTGCCAGCAGTCTACCGAGAGGGCAGGCGAACACCATATATTTT.

The chain links TRBV3-1 (or the pseudogene TRBV3-2) to TRBJ1-5; a weak D match, TRBD1 (5 bases). The V gene lost 1 base and the J gene lost 5 bases, with 15 bases spanning the gap. Germline assignment: CDR1 LGHDT and CDR2 YNNKEL (reference sequence). This CDR3 is 16 amino acids long. The CDR3 DNA is TGTGCCAGCAGCCAAGGTAGGGGAGGGATTGATCAGCCCCAGCATTTT. It translates to CASSQGRGGIDQPQHF.

The rearrangement joins TRBV6-5 to TRBJ2-7; unclear D gene. Trimming stripped 0 bases from V and 3 bases from J, with 9 bases between. CDR3 length equals 14 residues. The germline gives CDR1 MNHEY, CDR2 SVGAGI. The CDR3 loop is CASSYSPGSYEQYF. The CDR3 DNA is TGTGCCAGCAGTTACTCTCCGGGCAGCTACGAGCAGTACTTC.

The V gene is TRBV11-3, the J gene TRBJ2-2; 7 nucleotides line up with TRBD2. The germline V gene encodes CDR1 SGHNT and CDR2 YENEEA. Trimming took 0 bases from V and 1 from J; bases not matched to a gene: 5. The CDR3 spans 17 residues. The CDR3 loop is CASSLDPQRGNTGELFF. DNA for the CDR3: TGTGCCAGCAGCTTAGATCCCCAGCGGGGGAACACCGGGGAGCTGTTTTTT.

This clone was picked up one time. The genes are TRBV7-9 and TRBJ1-3; D remains unclear. Trimming cost V 6 bases and J 7 bases, with 10 bases left between them. Per the germline V gene, CDR1 is SEHNR and CDR2 is FQNEAQ (reference sequence). The CDR3 consists of 12 residues. As DNA, the CDR3 is TGTGCCAGCAGACAATCGGGGAACACCATATATTTT. It encodes CASRQSGNTIYF.

The rearrangement joins TRBV11-2 to TRBJ2-7, with 14 nucleotides matching TRBD2. This CDR3 comprises 15 residues. The germline V gene has CDR1 SGHAT and CDR2 FQNNGV. The V gene end was trimmed by 5 bases and the J gene end by 4 bases; junction bases not matched to a gene: 4. The DNA for the CDR3 is TGTGCCAGCAGCCAGACTAGCGGGGGGGAATACGAGCAGTACTTC. This translates into CASSQTSGGEYEQYF.